The TCR beta chain under discussion was sequenced for a study of T cells in Graves' hyperthyroidism and ophthalmopathy. Study in general: Peripheral blood was acquired at first diagnosis, ahead of any therapy whatsoever.

Patients with uncontrolled infections, other autoimmune diseases, pregnancy or lactation were excluded. Diagnosing involved the use of clinical symptoms, serum thyroxine and TRAb, thyroid ultrasound and orbital computed tomography. Using roughly 9.4 ml of fresh peripheral blood, PBMCs were prepared. Researchers amplified the TCR beta CDR3 regions from RNA transcripts. Carried out on the TCR CDR3, a first-round RT-PCR used the HTBI primer set. In TCRdb, the multiplex PCR reads were re-called with MiXCR into one record per CDR3 protein. Of around 300,000 distinct CDR3 sequences in the sample, roughly 20% were seen once. The CDR3 has 13 residues. V was clipped by 5 bases and J by 3 bases, with 9 bases between them. Looked up from germline, CDR1 is KGHDR and CDR2 is SFDVKD.

Sequenced: blood. The J gene is TRBJ2-5, the V gene TRBV24-1; D gene uncertain. This TCR was sampled from a man over 45 with Graves' ophthalmopathy. CDR3 sequence reads: CATSAGLEETQYF. The DNA of the CDR3 is TGTGCCACCAGTGCCGGTCTCGAAGAGACCCAGTACTTC.